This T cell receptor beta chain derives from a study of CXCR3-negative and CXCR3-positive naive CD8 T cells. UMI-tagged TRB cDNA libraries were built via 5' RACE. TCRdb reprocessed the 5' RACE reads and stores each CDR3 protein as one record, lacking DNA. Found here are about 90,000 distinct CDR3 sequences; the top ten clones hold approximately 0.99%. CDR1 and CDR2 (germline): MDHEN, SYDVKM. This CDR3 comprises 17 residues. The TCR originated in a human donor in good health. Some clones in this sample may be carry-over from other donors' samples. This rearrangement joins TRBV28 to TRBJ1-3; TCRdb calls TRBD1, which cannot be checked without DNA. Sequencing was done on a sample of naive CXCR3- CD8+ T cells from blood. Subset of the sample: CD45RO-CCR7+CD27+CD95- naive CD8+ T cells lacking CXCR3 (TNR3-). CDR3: CASRMQGQLGSGNTIYF.